Below are 14 T cell receptor beta chains sequenced from a single sample in a study of cytomegalovirus exposure and HLA in healthy donors. PCR employed 60 Vbeta and 13 Jbeta primers. The method was immunoSEQ multiplex PCR; TCRdb's version includes in-frame clones alone and lacks a portion of them. Here the sample spans roughly 170,000 clones, around 80% being singletons. The sequenced material came from PBMCs. These receptors all come from a female donor in good health and CMV-seronegative.

The CDR3 here is CASALAVNTGELFF. CDR3 nucleotides: TGTGCCAGCGCACTAGCGGTGAACACCGGGGAGCTGTTTTTT. The chain uses TRBV11-3 and TRBJ2-2, with TRBD2 matching 8 bases. CDR3 size: 14 residues. CDR1 and CDR2 (germline): SGHNT, YENEEA. Unmatched junction bases numbered 3, after V lost 8 bases and J lost 1 base. Variable domain in full (rest from reference TRBV11-3 and TRBJ2-2): EAGVVQSPRYKIIEKKQPVAFWCNPISGHNTLYWYLQNLGQGPELLIRYENEEAVDDSQLPKDRFSAERLKGVDSTLKIQPAELGDSAVYLCASALAVNTGELFFGEGSRLTVL.

The chain's CDR3 is CASSESGTGAGQYF. CDR3 DNA sequence: TGCGCCAGCAGTGAGTCAGGGACAGGGGCCGGTCAGTACTTC. The V and J genes are TRBV10-2 and TRBJ2-4; 10 bases agree with TRBD1. This CDR3 is built from 14 residues. V trimming: 0 bases; J trimming: 12 bases; junction bases outside the gene matches: 5. Germline loops: CDR1 WSHSY, CDR2 SAAADI.

The rearrangement uses TRBV25-1 and TRBJ1-1; no clear D. The germline V gene has CDR1 MGHDK and CDR2 SYGVNS. This CDR3 region has 13 residues. Trimming took off 8 bases at V and 0 bases at J, with 10 bases between the two ends. The CDR3, as DNA: TGTGCCAGCTCGCTACTCATGAACACTGAAGCTTTCTTT. It codes for CASSLLMNTEAFF.

The table lists this clone with a few counts. This chain joins TRBV5-1 and TRBJ1-1; 12 nucleotides agree with TRBD1. V lost 4 bases and J lost 5; bases outside the gene matches: 12. The CDR3 consists of 17 residues. Looked up from germline, CDR1 is SGHRS and CDR2 is YFSETQ. The chain's CDR3 is CASSRTGTGGARTEAFF. The CDR3 nucleotides read TGCGCCAGCAGCCGCACCGGGACAGGGGGCGCGAGAACTGAAGCTTTCTTT.

The rearrangement links TRBV11-3 to TRBJ2-1; 12 nucleotides agree with TRBD1. The CDR3 is 14 amino acids. With 3 bases clipped from V and 10 bases from J, the junction kept 4 bases outside the gene matches. CDR1 is SGHNT and CDR2 is YENEEA in the germline V gene. CDR3 bases: TGTGCCAGCAGCTTGGGACAGGGGGCCTGGGAGCAGTTCTTC. Residues: CASSLGQGAWEQFF.

Concerning this clone: Germline is not matched at one junction end, which may reflect a read error. The chain joins TRBV30 to TRBJ1-1; no definite D call. Germline V gene lookup returns CDR1 GTSNPN and CDR2 SVGIG (reference sequence). The CDR3 totals 14 residues. The CDR3 region is CAWMSQYRSLIPLF. CDR3 bases: TGTGCCTGGATGTCTCAATATCGGAGCCTAATACCCCTTTTT.

The chain uses TRBV7-2 and TRBJ2-1; a weak D match, TRBD1 (5 bases). Germline assignment: CDR1 SGHTA and CDR2 FQGNSA. V dropped 6 bases and J dropped 6 bases, with 12 bases sitting between them. CDR3 length equals 13 residues. In DNA, the CDR3 is TGTGCCAGCAGGGCAGGGCCAAGCAATGAGCAGTTCTTC. Translating it yields CASRAGPSNEQFF. Variable domain in full (rest from reference TRBV7-2 and TRBJ2-1): GAGVSQSPSNKVTEKGKDVELRCDPISGHTALYWYRQSLGQGLEFLIYFQGNSAPDKSGLPSDRFSAERTGGSVSTLTIQRTQQEDSAVYLCASRAGPSNEQFFGPGTRLTVL.

The chain links TRBV27 to TRBJ1-1; possibly TRBD1 for D (6 bases). This CDR3 contains 17 residues. V lost 8 bases, J lost 2 bases, and 24 bases lay in between. Germline CDR1 and CDR2: MNHEY and SMNVEV (reference sequence). CDR3 nucleotides: TGTGCCAGCGCTCTGCAGGGGCCCCGTTCCATTAACACTGAAGCTTTCTTT. This translates into CASALQGPRSINTEAFF.

V is TRBV11-3 and J is TRBJ1-6; D may be TRBD1 (6 bases). The CDR3 totals 15 residues. The ends were cut back, 2 bases at V and 8 bases at J, with 13 bases in the middle. Germline values: CDR1 SGHNT, CDR2 YENEEA. Written as DNA, the CDR3 is TGTGCCAGCAGCTTAACCGGGACAAGGGATTCACCCCTCCACTTT. This encodes CASSLTGTRDSPLHF.

The chain recombines TRBV6-5 with TRBJ1-1, with D perhaps matching TRBD1 (6 bases). The germline V gene encodes CDR1 MNHEY and CDR2 SVGAGI. V gave up 5 bases and J gave up 9 bases, with 16 bases separating them. The CDR3 has 13 residues. CDR3 sequence: CASSIRDIAQAFF. The CDR3 DNA follows: TGTGCCAGCAGTATCCGGGACATCGCCCAAGCTTTCTTT.

Concerning this clone itself: A junction end diverges from the germline sequence, so it may reflect a read error. The same CDR3 also results from other DNA sequences found in this sample. The CDR3 sequence: CASSLAGTRGTGELFF. CDR3 DNA: TGCGCCAGCAGCTTAGCCGGGACAAGGGGGACCGGGGAGCTGTTTTTT. V and J are TRBV7-2 and TRBJ2-2; D is possibly TRBD1 (6 bases). Germline loops: CDR1 SGHTA, CDR2 FQGNSA. The CDR3 has 16 amino acids.

The genes are TRBV11-3 and TRBJ2-7; no firm D call. The CDR3 is made up of 15 amino acids. Germline lookup yields CDR1 SGHNT and CDR2 YENEEA. V was cut by 5 bases and J by 7 bases, with 21 bases left in between. CDR3 sequence (DNA): TGTGCCAGCAGCCTCTCCAGAGGCCACCTTGGAGAGCAGTACTTC. Translation: CASSLSRGHLGEQYF.

The chain carries TRBV5-4 and TRBJ1-2; TRBD1 agrees at 8 bases. The V segment lost 4 bases and the J segment 7 bases; nucleotides outside the gene matches: 18. This CDR3 is 17 amino acids long. The germline V gene has CDR1 SGHNT and CDR2 YYREEE (reference sequence). The CDR3 spells CASSQGAPQENYRGYTF. The DNA for the CDR3 is TGTGCCAGCAGCCAGGGGGCCCCACAAGAAAACTACCGTGGCTACACCTTC.

This clone turned up a few times. The chain carries TRBV28 and TRBJ1-1; 7 bases are a match to TRBD1. Germline assignment: CDR1 MDHEN and CDR2 SYDVKM. V dropped 4 bases and J dropped 5; count of bases not matched to a gene: 13. The CDR3 is 16 amino acids. The DNA for the CDR3 is TGTGCCAGCAGTTCGACAGGGAGAGCGGATCGAACTGAAGCTTTCTTT. This encodes CASSSTGRADRTEAFF.